These 12 T cell receptor beta chains were all obtained from the same sample, sequenced in a study of shared clonotypes between healthy human individuals. Here immunoSEQ multiplex PCR was the method, and the copy in TCRdb shows in-frame clones only, minus some. The sample holds about 95,000 clones; 67% are singletons and the top ten take around 41%. The sequenced material came from memory CD8+ T cells sorted from blood. The sample's subset: CD45RO+ cells pooled with CCR7-negative TemRA cells. These receptors were obtained from a young man in good health.

The V call is TRBV7-2, the J call TRBJ2-1; 14 bases match TRBD2. The CDR3 is made up of 19 amino acids. From germline, CDR1 is SGHTA and CDR2 FQGNSA. The V gene end was trimmed by 2 bases and the J gene end by 7 bases; junction bases not matched to a gene: 13. The CDR3 spells CASSLLGLVGTSGSNEQFF. CDR3 nucleotides: TGTGCCAGCAGCTTATTGGGTCTGGTGGGGACTAGCGGGAGTAATGAGCAGTTCTTC.

This chain uses TRBV18 with TRBJ1-5; D unresolved. The ends were cut back, 0 bases at V and 5 bases at J, with 14 bases in the middle. CDR3 length: 16 residues. Germline V gene data show CDR1 as KGHSH and CDR2 as LQKENI. The CDR3 protein is CASSPPAGLPYQPQHF. The CDR3 coding sequence is TGTGCCAGCTCACCACCTGCGGGGTTACCATATCAGCCCCAGCATTTT.

This chain's CDR3 is CASSPRRTVNTGELFF. Here the CDR3 DNA reads TGTGCCAGCAGCCCCCGACGGACAGTGAACACCGGGGAGCTGTTTTTT. The chain recombines TRBV28 with TRBJ2-2; a weak D match, TRBD1 (6 bases). Trimming took off 6 bases at V and 1 base at J, with 15 bases between the two ends. From germline, CDR1 is MDHEN and CDR2 SYDVKM. This CDR3 is built from 16 residues.

The chain links TRBV13 to TRBJ2-2, with 9 bases aligning to TRBD2. Trimming removed 4 bases from V and 4 bases from J; junction bases left unmatched: 4. The germline CDR1 and CDR2 sequences are PRHDT and FYEKMQ (reference sequence). The CDR3 is 15 amino acids. The CDR3 protein is CASSSAGGRTGELFF. CDR3 bases: TGTGCCAGCAGCTCAGCGGGAGGCCGCACCGGGGAGCTGTTTTTT. The variable domain in full, with the rest retrieved from reference TRBV13 and TRBJ2-2, is AAGVIQSPRHLIKEKRETATLKCYPIPRHDTVYWYQQGPGQDPQFLISFYEKMQSDKGSIPDRFSAQQFSDYHSELNMSSLELGDSALYFCASSSAGGRTGELFFGEGSRLTVL.

The chain joins TRBV7-9 to TRBJ2-6; 9 positions match TRBD1. The CDR3 extends over 18 amino acids. CDR1 and CDR2 from the germline V gene are SEHNR and FQNEAQ (reference sequence). The V segment lost 5 bases and the J segment 2 bases; nucleotides outside the gene matches: 10. DNA for the CDR3: TGTGCCAGCAGCCAAACCCCCGGGACAGGGACTGGGGCCAACGTCCTGACTTTC. Amino acid sequence: CASSQTPGTGTGANVLTF.

The chain joins TRBV5-8 to TRBJ2-7; D remains unclear. V was shortened by 2 bases and J by 5 bases, with 14 bases between the two germline ends. The germline CDR1 and CDR2 sequences are SGHTS and YDEGEE. The CDR3 is made up of 14 amino acids. CDR3 sequence: CASSLLTGADEQYF. The DNA of the CDR3 is TGTGCCAGCAGCTTATTAACGGGTGCAGACGAGCAGTACTTC.

This chain uses TRBV7-9 with TRBJ2-2; no reliable D call. V was shortened by 4 bases and J by 4 bases, with 4 bases between the two germline ends. The CDR3 runs 12 residues. Germline V gene data show CDR1 as SEHNR and CDR2 as FQNEAQ (reference sequence). CDR3 residues: CASSWGTGELFF. CDR3 nucleotide sequence: TGTGCCAGCAGCTGGGGCACCGGGGAGCTGTTTTTT.

The genes are TRBV11-2 and TRBJ2-7; D ambiguous. The CDR3 length is 15 residues. Trimming pared 4 bases from V and 3 bases from J, leaving 16 bases between. CDR1 is SGHAT, CDR2 FQNNGV, per germline. CDR3 sequence: CASSSRQAQRYEQYF. Written as DNA, the CDR3 is TGTGCCAGCAGCTCACGGCAGGCACAGCGCTACGAGCAGTACTTC.

CDR3 DNA: TGTGCCAGCAGCGCCGGAGGCCCCCCCTCAACCATATATTTT. As protein: CASSAGGPPSTIYF. The chain carries TRBV6-6 and TRBJ1-3; D call uncertain. The germline gives CDR1 MNHNY, CDR2 SVGAGI (reference sequence). This CDR3 spans 14 amino acids. Trimming removed 6 bases from V and 10 bases from J, with 19 bases in between.

This chain connects TRBV15 to TRBJ1-1, with D unresolved. The ends were cut back, 0 bases at V and 3 bases at J, with 5 bases in the middle. CDR1 and CDR2 (germline): LNHNV, YYDKDF (reference sequence). There are 13 residues in the CDR3. The CDR3, as DNA: TGTGCCACCAGCAGAGAATACTACACTGAAGCTTTCTTT. It is translated as CATSREYYTEAFF.

V gene TRBV28 combines with J gene TRBJ1-5; D perhaps matches TRBD1 (5 bases). CDR3 size: 16 residues. The V gene lost 5 bases and the J gene lost 4 bases, with 18 bases spanning the gap. Germline CDR1 is MDHEN and CDR2 is SYDVKM. CDR3 in DNA: TGTGCCAGCAGTCCAACCCTTCGGGGCAAAAATCAGCCCCAGCATTTT. This translates into CASSPTLRGKNQPQHF.

The chain links TRBV5-1 to TRBJ2-3; D is unclear. Germline CDR1 and CDR2: SGHRS and YFSETQ. Trimming took 3 bases from V and 1 from J, leaving 12 bases between them. This CDR3 has 15 residues. The CDR3 sequence is CASSSAILRTDTQYF. The DNA for the CDR3 is TGCGCCAGCAGCTCGGCCATCCTGCGCACAGATACGCAGTATTTT.